The 25 T cell receptor beta chains reported below all come from one sample, sequenced in a study of T cell clonality in common variable immunodeficiency. Measured with immunoSEQ multiplex PCR; TCRdb has only the in-frame clones, and not every one. The sample includes some 40,000 clones, none of them occurring once. The specimen was peripheral blood mononuclear cells. Receptors were obtained from a person aged 18 to 70 in good health.

This clone has only a few counts. The sequence runs out 3 residues before the end of the CDR3; the remainder is reconstructed from the germline J gene. The V gene is TRBV19, the J gene TRBJ1-1; D gene ambiguous. Germline V gives CDR1 LNHDA, CDR2 SQIVND (reference sequence). There are 16 residues in the CDR3. The CDR3 reads CASSRRAETSYNEAFF. CDR3 DNA, as far as it was read: TGTGCCAGTAGCCGTAGAGCGGAGACCTCCTACAATGAG.

This clone was recorded at least ten times. The read ends 3 residues early relative to the CDR3; the germline J gene fills the gap. The chain has TRBV27 and TRBJ1-5; no reliable D call. The CDR3 runs to 15 residues. From germline, CDR1 is MNHEY and CDR2 SMNVEV (reference sequence). Trimming stripped 0 bases from V and 0 bases from J, with 6 bases between. CDR3 in amino acids: CASSLSGLSNQPQHF. The DNA read from the CDR3 is TGTGCCAGCAGTTTATCGGGCCTTAGCAATCAGCCC.

This clone was counted at least ten times. The read ends 3 residues before the CDR3 terminus; that terminus is restored from the germline J gene. V usage is TRBV20-1 and J usage is TRBJ2-1, with D maybe TRBD2 (7 bases). Per germline, CDR1 DFQATT and CDR2 SNEGSKA (reference sequence). CDR3 length equals 17 residues. The ends were cut back, 1 base at V and 0 bases at J, with 16 bases in the middle. The part of the CDR3 DNA that was read is TGCAGTGCTAGAGTGACAGGAGGGGGGGTCTCCTACAATGAG. Translation: CSARVTGGGVSYNE. The CDR3 in full is CSARVTGGGVSYNEQFF.

The sample holds many counts of this clone. With the read ending 3 residues before the CDR3 end, the germline J gene is used to fill in that end. The rearrangement links TRBV10-3 to TRBJ1-2; no clear D gene. CDR1 ENHRY and CDR2 SYGVKD come from the germline V gene. This CDR3 is built from 16 residues. CDR3 loop: CAISERVTVNSGGYTF. The sequenced part of the CDR3 DNA is TGTGCCATCAGTGAGAGGGTCACAGTTAACAGTGGCGGC.

This clone appeared many times. The CDR3 goes on 3 residues after the read ends, and that part is filled in from the germline J gene. The V call is TRBV5-1, the J call TRBJ2-7, with TRBD2 identical over 14 bases. Germline loops: CDR1 SGHRS, CDR2 YFSETQ. CDR3 length: 18 amino acids. J gave up 1 base and V 3 bases, and 9 bases lay outside the gene matches. Partial CDR3 DNA: TGCGCCAGCAGCTACGGACAGGGACTAGCGGGGGAATCCTACGAG. Protein sequence: CASSYGQGLAGESYE. The complete CDR3 reads CASSYGQGLAGESYEQYF.

Ten or more counts support this clone. The CDR3 extends 3 residues past the end of the read, so its final part is completed from the germline J gene. The rearrangement uses TRBV7-9 and TRBJ2-1; tentative D call: TRBD2 (5 bases). Trimming took 4 bases from V and 8 from J, leaving 18 bases between them. Germline CDR1 is SEHNR and CDR2 is FQNEAQ (reference sequence). The CDR3 has 15 amino acids. CDR3 protein: CASSSVVVARDEQFF. The covered CDR3 bases are TGTGCCAGCAGCTCCGTAGTGGTAGCGCGCGATGAG. The full variable domain, in which reference TRBV7-9 and TRBJ2-1 provide the parts outside the CDR3, is DTGVSQNPRHKITKRGQNVTFRCDPISEHNRLYWYRQTLGQGPEFLTYFQNEAQLEKSRLLSDRFSAERPKGSFSTLEIQRTEQGDSAMYLCASSSVVVARDEQFFGPGTRLTVL.

This clone was found many times. Read sequence stops 3 residues before the CDR3 end, and the germline J gene provides the missing end. This chain uses TRBV6-1 with TRBJ1-5, with TRBD1 matching 12 bases. The CDR3 length is 15 residues. With 2 bases clipped from V and 7 bases from J, the junction kept 3 bases outside the gene matches. CDR1 and CDR2 (germline): MNHNS, SASEGT. CDR3 loop: CASSEIGTGGQPQHF. The sequenced part of the CDR3 DNA is TGTGCCAGCAGTGAAATAGGGACAGGGGGCCAGCCC.

A few counts support this clone. It may be a read error: a sequence one base away is much more abundant. CDR3 protein: CAWSVQGNQPQYF. CDR3 DNA (partial): TGTGCCTGGAGTGTACAGGGCAATCAGCCG. The chain has TRBV30 and TRBJ2-3; D is perhaps TRBD1 (6 bases). The read ends 3 residues before the CDR3 terminus; that terminus is restored from the germline J gene. CDR1 is GTSNPN, CDR2 SVGIG, per germline (reference sequence). The CDR3 is 13 residues long. The full variable domain, completed using reference TRBV30 and TRBJ2-3, is SQTIHQWPATLVQPVGSPLSLECTVEGTSNPNLYWYRQAAGRGLQLLFYSVGIGQISSEVPQNLSASRPQDRQFILSSKKLLLSDSGFYLCAWSVQGNQPQYFGPGTRLTVL.

This clone has ten or more counts. The read stops 3 residues short of the end of the CDR3; the missing end is completed from the germline J gene. The chain combines TRBV29-1 with TRBJ2-2; a possible D gene is TRBD2 (5 bases). The CDR3 covers 11 residues. Trimming removed 7 bases from V and 6 bases from J, with 9 bases in between. Germline CDR1 SQVTM, CDR2 ANQGSEA. The CDR3 bases that were read are TGCAGCGCCCCTAGCTCCGGGGAG. Amino acids: CSAPSSGE. The whole CDR3 sequence reads CSAPSSGELFF.

This clone appeared many times. The read gets to within 3 residues of the CDR3 end, and the germline J gene fills in the rest. The rearrangement links TRBV19 to TRBJ1-4; D is perhaps TRBD1 (5 bases). The CDR3 is 13 amino acids. CDR1 and CDR2 from the germline V gene are LNHDA and SQIVND (reference sequence). V dropped 5 bases and J dropped 4 bases, with 8 bases sitting between them. This chain's CDR3 is CASSWQGNEKLFF. The CDR3 DNA, read in part, is TGTGCCAGTAGTTGGCAGGGTAATGAAAAA.

This clone was seen at least ten times. The read is 3 residues too short to cover the CDR3 end, so that end is filled in from the germline J gene. The V and J genes are TRBV14 and TRBJ2-7; D ambiguous. Trimming shortened V by 0 bases and J by 3 bases, and 6 bases separated the two germline ends. The CDR3 spans 13 residues. Germline V gene sequence: CDR1 SGHDN, CDR2 FVKESK. The CDR3 loop is CASSQDLYYEQYF. CDR3 DNA (partial): TGTGCCAGCAGCCAAGATCTGTACTACGAG.

This clone appeared many times. The CDR3 extends 3 residues past the end of the read, so its final part is completed from the germline J gene. The chain links TRBV20-1 to TRBJ2-3, with D possibly being TRBD2 (6 bases). In germline, CDR1 is DFQATT, CDR2 SNEGSKA (reference sequence). This CDR3 has 13 residues. Deletions cut 6 bases from V and 4 bases from J, with 14 bases between. CDR3 region: CSATAGNSDTQYF. CDR3 DNA, as far as it was read: TGCAGTGCCACTGCGGGGAACTCAGATACG.

This clone was seen at least ten times. CDR3 in amino acids: CASNTLTSGPLDRELFF. Incomplete CDR3 DNA: TGTGCCAGTAACACCCTCACTAGCGGGCCCTTAGACAGGGAG. The chain recombines TRBV19 with TRBJ2-2, with 9 nucleotides matching TRBD2. The CDR3 end lies 3 residues beyond the end of the read and is filled in from the germline J gene. CDR1 is LNHDA, CDR2 SQIVND, per germline (reference sequence). With V trimmed by 7 bases and J by 9 bases, 18 bases remained unmatched. The CDR3 runs to 17 residues.

This clone was found many times. CDR3 sequence reads: CASSVVSVVSYNEQFF. CDR3 DNA, as far as it was read: TGTGCCAGCAGCGTAGTTTCAGTGGTCTCCTACAATGAG. The chain has TRBV9 and TRBJ2-1; D not resolved. Read data end 3 residues before the CDR3 end; the end is taken from the germline J gene. V was cut by 0 bases and J by 0 bases, with 10 bases left in between. CDR3 length: 16 residues. CDR1 is SGDLS, CDR2 YYNGEE, per germline.

This clone was counted ten times or more. The read ends 3 residues shy of where the CDR3 ends; the end is completed using the germline J gene. The gene calls are TRBV19 and TRBJ1-5; D is possibly TRBD1 (6 bases). The CDR3 length is 16 residues. Looked up from germline, CDR1 is LNHDA and CDR2 is SQIVND (reference sequence). Trimming removed 5 bases from V and 2 bases from J, with 16 bases in between. The sequenced part of the CDR3 DNA is TGTGCCAGTAGTGCCTACAGGGTTTTGGGCAATCAGCCC. Its translation is CASSAYRVLGNQP. The complete CDR3 reads CASSAYRVLGNQPQHF.

This clone was seen at least ten times. From the germline J gene comes the end of the CDR3, since the read stops 3 residues before it. The genes are TRBV30 and TRBJ2-3; TRBD2 matches 11 bases. In germline, CDR1 is GTSNPN, CDR2 SVGIG (reference sequence). V trimming: 1 base; J trimming: 1 base; junction bases outside the gene matches: 10. The CDR3 covers 18 residues. CDR3 region: CAWSGGTSGPSGTDTQYF. The CDR3 bases that were read are TGTGCCTGGAGTGGGGGGACTAGCGGTCCATCCGGCACAGATACG.

This clone was seen repeatedly, ten times or more. The read stops 3 residues short of the end of the CDR3; the missing end is completed from the germline J gene. This chain connects TRBV28 to TRBJ1-5; D possibly corresponds to TRBD1 (6 bases). The germline gives CDR1 MDHEN, CDR2 SYDVKM. Trimming took off 11 bases at V and 0 bases at J, with 17 bases between the two ends. This CDR3 spans 15 amino acids. CDR3 loop: CAVTSGEYSNQPQHF. The sequenced part of the CDR3 DNA is TGTGCCGTCACCTCAGGGGAATATAGCAATCAGCCC.

This clone was seen many times. Read coverage stops 3 residues before the CDR3 terminus; the germline J gene supplies the remainder. The chain joins TRBV5-1 to TRBJ1-1; unclear D gene. The CDR3 contains 13 residues. Trimming took off 5 bases at V and 4 bases at J, with 12 bases between the two ends. Germline V CDR1 and CDR2: SGHRS, YFSETQ. This CDR3 reads CASRSSPGTEAFF. The part of the CDR3 DNA that was read is TGCGCCAGCAGATCCAGCCCAGGCACTGAA.

This clone was recorded at least ten times. The read ends 3 residues before the CDR3 terminus; that terminus is restored from the germline J gene. V gene TRBV20-1 combines with J gene TRBJ2-7; 16 nucleotides agree with TRBD2. V dropped 6 bases and J dropped 0; count of bases not matched to a gene: 8. The CDR3 covers 17 residues. Per germline, CDR1 DFQATT and CDR2 SNEGSKA (reference sequence). CDR3 sequence reads: CSARTGTSGRASYEQYF. Incomplete CDR3 DNA: TGCAGTGCCAGAACCGGGACTAGCGGGAGGGCCTCCTACGAG.

This clone occurred many times. The read ends 3 residues before the CDR3 terminus; that terminus is restored from the germline J gene. The rearrangement uses TRBV2 and TRBJ1-1, with TRBD1 matching over 7 bases. CDR1 and CDR2 (germline): SNHLY, FYNNEI. With 0 bases clipped from V and 4 bases from J, the junction kept 5 bases outside the gene matches. This CDR3 has 15 amino acids. The CDR3 protein is CASSEASSGGTEAFF. The CDR3 DNA, read in part, is TGTGCCAGCAGTGAAGCGTCCTCAGGGGGCACTGAA.

There are many counts of this clone. The read is 3 residues too short to cover the CDR3 end, so that end is filled in from the germline J gene. This chain links TRBV19 with TRBJ1-1; 8 positions match TRBD1. Trimming removed 2 bases from V and 0 bases from J; junction bases left unmatched: 8. CDR1 is LNHDA, CDR2 SQIVND, per germline (reference sequence). CDR3 size: 17 residues. The CDR3 sequence is CASSIFPRQGMNTEAFF. CDR3 DNA (partial): TGTGCCAGTAGTATATTTCCCCGACAGGGGATGAACACTGAA.

This clone was recorded many times. The missing CDR3 end, 3 residues past where the read stops, is filled in from the germline J gene. The chain has TRBV7-7 and TRBJ2-1; D uncertain. This CDR3 region has 14 residues. Germline V gene data show CDR1 as SSHAT and CDR2 as FNYEAQ (reference sequence). V lost 2 bases to trimming and J lost 4 bases, with 9 bases between them. The CDR3 spells CASSLNLGYNEQFF. The DNA read from the CDR3 is TGTGCCAGCAGCTTAAACTTAGGGTACAATGAG.

This clone was detected many times. The CDR3 end lies 3 residues beyond the end of the read and is filled in from the germline J gene. V usage is TRBV7-9 and J usage is TRBJ2-7; possibly TRBD1 for D (5 bases). The CDR3 contains 14 residues. CDR1 and CDR2 from the germline V gene are SEHNR and FQNEAQ (reference sequence). V lost 3 bases and J 3 bases, leaving 12 bases between the germline ends. The sequenced CDR3 bases are TGTGCCAGCAGCTTTATCGACAGCCACTACGAG. Protein product: CASSFIDSHYE. The full CDR3 protein reads CASSFIDSHYEQYF.

This clone was counted many times. Sequencing ends 3 residues short of the CDR3 end; the germline J gene provides the rest. The chain has TRBV5-6 and TRBJ1-1; D remains ambiguous. Deletions cut 1 base from V and 5 bases from J, with 15 bases between. This CDR3 has 15 amino acids. Germline assignment: CDR1 SGHDT and CDR2 YYEEEE. The CDR3 DNA, read in part, is TGTGCCAGCAGCTTGAAGGGTCCGCGATGGACTGAA. Translation gives CASSLKGPRWTE. The CDR3 as a whole reads CASSLKGPRWTEAFF.

Many counts were recorded for this clone. With the read ending 3 residues before the CDR3 end, the germline J gene is used to fill in that end. The V and J genes are TRBV28 and TRBJ1-1; D is uncertain. The CDR3 extends over 13 amino acids. Germline assignment: CDR1 MDHEN and CDR2 SYDVKM. Trimming took 2 bases from V and 1 from J, leaving 5 bases between them. CDR3 sequence: CASSLTGNTEAFF. The covered CDR3 bases are TGTGCCAGCAGTTTAACGGGGAACACTGAA.